The 23 T cell receptor beta chains below all came from one sample that was sequenced in a study of blood T cell repertoires in COVID-19. Assay used: immunoSEQ multiplex PCR; TCRdb lists only in-frame clones, some missing. Of approximately 160,000 clones listed, approximately 88% are singletons. Sample: peripheral blood. All receptors derive from a woman aged 55-70 years with acute or convalescent COVID-19.

The chain couples TRBV6-1 to TRBJ2-3, with TRBD1 identical over 11 bases. J was trimmed by 4 bases and V by 5 bases; bases with no gene match: 17. The CDR3 is 19 residues long. Germline V gives CDR1 MNHNS, CDR2 SASEGT. In DNA form, the CDR3 reads TGTGCCAGCAGTAAAGGACAGGGGGCGAGTCTCGGGCGCCCAGATACGCAGTATTTT. As protein: CASSKGQGASLGRPDTQYF.

This chain joins TRBV5-1 and TRBJ2-1; 9 nucleotides line up with TRBD2. Germline V gives CDR1 SGHRS, CDR2 YFSETQ. Trimming at V came to 4 bases and at J to 4 bases, leaving 6 bases not matched to a gene. The CDR3 spans 15 residues. CDR3 protein: CASSTGTSTYNEQFF. CDR3 DNA sequence: TGCGCCAGCAGCACCGGGACTAGCACGTACAATGAGCAGTTCTTC.

This clone was recorded a few times. CDR3 in amino acids: CASSPRQGLYGYTF. The CDR3 DNA reads TGTGCCAGCAGTCCCCGACAGGGGCTCTATGGCTACACCTTC. V is TRBV27 and J is TRBJ1-2; 8 bases are a match to TRBD1. V shed 5 bases, J shed 4 bases, and the junction held 6 bases outside the gene matches. In germline, CDR1 is MNHEY, CDR2 SMNVEV (reference sequence). The CDR3 contains 14 residues.

The chain joins TRBV3-1 (or the pseudogene TRBV3-2) to TRBJ2-7; TRBD2 might be the D (7 bases). The CDR3 contains 17 residues. CDR1 and CDR2 (germline): LGHDT, YNNKEL (reference sequence). V was cut by 0 bases and J by 1 base, with 16 bases left in between. DNA for the CDR3: TGTGCCAGCAGCCAAGAAAACTCGGGGGGCTCATCCTACGAGCAGTACTTC. Protein: CASSQENSGGSSYEQYF.

This chain links TRBV10-1 with TRBJ1-5; the D gene is possibly TRBD1 (5 bases). The V end was cut by 6 bases, the J end by 0 bases, with 18 bases between. The CDR3 loop spans 17 amino acids. CDR1 and CDR2 (germline): WNHNN, SYGVQD (reference sequence). CDR3 amino acids: CASRMKGATVSNQPQHF. The DNA of the CDR3 is TGCGCCAGCAGAATGAAAGGGGCCACCGTTAGCAATCAGCCCCAGCATTTT.

In this sample, this clone turned up once. This rearrangement joins TRBV3-1 (or the pseudogene TRBV3-2) to TRBJ1-6; D gene uncertain. From germline, CDR1 is LGHDT and CDR2 YNNKEL (reference sequence). There are 15 residues in the CDR3. Trimming took 3 bases from V and 0 from J, leaving 6 bases between them. Written as DNA, the CDR3 is TGTGCCAGCAGCCATGGGAGCTCCTATAATTCACCCCTCCACTTT. This codes for CASSHGSSYNSPLHF.

The chain is built from TRBV4-3 and TRBJ1-4; a weak D match, TRBD1 (5 bases). Trimming cost V 2 bases and J 7 bases, with 14 bases left between them. CDR3 length: 15 amino acids. CDR1 LGHNA and CDR2 YSLEER come from the germline V gene. CDR3 bases: TGCGCCAGCAGCCAAAGGCGGCAGGGTGGTGAAAAACTGTTTTTT. Translating gives CASSQRRQGGEKLFF.

V usage is TRBV9 and J usage is TRBJ1-6; 7 bases line up with TRBD1. The V gene's germline CDR1 is SGDLS and CDR2 YYNGEE. CDR3 length equals 19 residues. The V and J ends lost 0 bases and 7 bases, in that order; junction bases with no gene match: 16. In nucleotides, the CDR3 is TGTGCCAGCAGCGTAGCCCCCACCCTATCTACAGGGGCAAATTCACCCCTCCACTTT. This gives the protein CASSVAPTLSTGANSPLHF. The full variable domain, in which reference TRBV9 and TRBJ1-6 provide the parts outside the CDR3, is DSGVTQTPKHLITATGQRVTLRCSPRSGDLSVYWYQQSLDQGLQFLIQYYNGEERAKGNILERFSAQQFPDLHSELNLSSLELGDSALYFCASSVAPTLSTGANSPLHFGNGTRLTVT.

J is TRBJ1-1 and V is TRBV4-3; D is uncertain. Germline V gene lookup returns CDR1 LGHNA and CDR2 YSLEER. V lost 5 bases to trimming and J lost 0 bases, with 7 bases between them. This CDR3 has 13 residues. The CDR3 nucleotides are TGCGCCAGCAGCAAGACAATGAACACTGAAGCTTTCTTT. Its translation: CASSKTMNTEAFF.

The chain carries TRBV7-2 and TRBJ2-1; tentatively, D is TRBD2 (7 bases). The germline gives CDR1 SGHTA, CDR2 FQGNSA. V lost 5 bases to trimming and J lost 0 bases, with 17 bases between them. CDR3 length equals 17 residues. CDR3 DNA: TGTGCCAGCAGCACCCAAGGTAGGGGGGGCTCCTACAATGAGCAGTTCTTC. Encoded protein: CASSTQGRGGSYNEQFF.

The CDR3 DNA reads as TGTGCCAGCAGCGCCGCAGTAAAGAACACCGGGGAGCTGTTTTTT. This sequence encodes CASSAAVKNTGELFF. J is TRBJ2-2 and V is TRBV5-6; D remains ambiguous. The germline V gene encodes CDR1 SGHDT and CDR2 YYEEEE. This CDR3 is built from 15 residues. The ends were cut back, 4 bases at V and 1 base at J, with 11 bases in the middle.

This clone came up once. The gene calls are TRBV6-2 or TRBV6-3 and TRBJ1-4; 8 positions match TRBD1. J was trimmed by 6 bases and V by 0 bases; bases with no gene match: 15. This CDR3 is built from 19 residues. The germline V gene encodes CDR1 MNHEY and CDR2 SVGEGT. CDR3 DNA: TGTGCCAGCAGTTACTCGATATCGGGACAGGTGGACGCGTATGAAAAACTGTTTTTT. Translating it yields CASSYSISGQVDAYEKLFF.

The J gene is TRBJ1-1, the V gene TRBV7-2; 8 nucleotides agree with TRBD1. Germline CDR1 is SGHTA and CDR2 is FQGNSA. Trimming removed 5 bases from V and 6 bases from J; junction bases left unmatched: 8. The CDR3 covers 14 residues. CDR3 region: CASSTDRGAPEAFF. The CDR3 region has the DNA TGTGCCAGCAGCACCGACAGGGGAGCACCTGAAGCTTTCTTT. Full variable domain (missing parts from reference TRBV7-2 and TRBJ1-1): GAGVSQSPSNKVTEKGKDVELRCDPISGHTALYWYRQSLGQGLEFLIYFQGNSAPDKSGLPSDRFSAERTGGSVSTLTIQRTQQEDSAVYLCASSTDRGAPEAFFGQGTRLTVV.

The CDR3 DNA reads as TGTGCCAGCAGCCTCGAATTAGTAACTAACTATGGCTACACCTTC. This gives the protein CASSLELVTNYGYTF. J is TRBJ1-2 and V is TRBV5-4; D ambiguous. The V and J ends lost 4 bases and 0 bases respectively, with 13 bases between them. Germline V gene sequence: CDR1 SGHNT, CDR2 YYREEE (reference sequence). CDR3 length: 15 residues.

The chain combines TRBV6-1 with TRBJ1-4; 7 bases map to TRBD1. The CDR3 length is 17 residues. CDR1 MNHNS and CDR2 SASEGT come from the germline V gene. J gave up 3 bases and V 3 bases, and 10 bases lay outside the gene matches. The CDR3 bases are TGTGCCAGCAGTGATGTTGGCAGGGGGATTTCTAATGAAAAACTGTTTTTT. Protein: CASSDVGRGISNEKLFF.

CDR3 amino acids: CATSRQGTQETQYF. DNA for the CDR3: TGTGCCACCAGCCGACAGGGGACCCAAGAGACCCAGTACTTC. The V and J genes are TRBV15 and TRBJ2-5, with 8 nucleotides matching TRBD1. This CDR3 has 14 residues. The V and J ends lost 5 bases and 1 base, in that order; junction bases with no gene match: 3. Germline CDR1 reads LNHNV; CDR2 reads YYDKDF (reference sequence).

The chain couples TRBV7-2 to TRBJ2-7; 8 nucleotides line up with TRBD1. The CDR3 extends over 15 amino acids. V lost 0 bases to trimming and J lost 7 bases; unmatched junction nucleotides: 8. Germline V gene data show CDR1 as SGHTA and CDR2 as FQGNSA. CDR3 sequence reads: CASSLAKTGVGEQYF. CDR3 coding DNA: TGTGCCAGCAGCTTAGCGAAGACAGGGGTAGGGGAGCAGTACTTC.

The V call is TRBV7-9, the J call TRBJ1-1; tentative D call: TRBD1 (5 bases). The ends were cut back, 5 bases at V and 5 bases at J, with 18 bases in the middle. The CDR3 totals 15 residues. CDR1 is SEHNR, CDR2 FQNEAQ, per germline (reference sequence). CDR3 DNA: TGTGCCAGCAGCCCGACACGGGGGGGAGCAACTGAAGCTTTCTTT. Translated, it gives CASSPTRGGATEAFF. The variable domain in full, completed from reference TRBV7-9 and TRBJ1-1, reads DTGVSQNPRHKITKRGQNVTFRCDPISEHNRLYWYRQTLGQGPEFLTYFQNEAQLEKSRLLSDRFSAERPKGSFSTLEIQRTEQGDSAMYLCASSPTRGGATEAFFGQGTRLTVV.

The chain has TRBV9 and TRBJ1-4; D is ambiguous. The CDR3 is 13 residues long. Deletions cut 4 bases from V and 0 bases from J, with 4 bases between. Germline loops: CDR1 SGDLS, CDR2 YYNGEE. CDR3 protein: CASSPATNEKLFF. CDR3 DNA: TGTGCCAGCAGCCCAGCAACTAATGAAAAACTGTTTTTT.

The V gene is TRBV7-2, the J gene TRBJ1-2, with 10 bases matching TRBD1. Per germline, CDR1 SGHTA and CDR2 FQGNSA. The length of the CDR3 is 15 residues. V lost 5 bases and J lost 8; bases outside the gene matches: 11. This CDR3 reads CASSLLTGGAVGYTF. In DNA form, the CDR3 reads TGTGCCAGCAGCCTCCTGACAGGGGGCGCGGTAGGCTACACCTTC. Complete variable domain (other parts from reference TRBV7-2 and TRBJ1-2): GAGVSQSPSNKVTEKGKDVELRCDPISGHTALYWYRQSLGQGLEFLIYFQGNSAPDKSGLPSDRFSAERTGGSVSTLTIQRTQQEDSAVYLCASSLLTGGAVGYTFGSGTRLTVV.

This chain connects TRBV6-5 to TRBJ1-4; no clear D gene. CDR1 is MNHEY and CDR2 is SVGAGI in the germline V gene. Trimming took 2 bases from V and 7 from J, leaving 8 bases between them. The CDR3 spans 13 residues. The CDR3 DNA reads as TGTGCCAGCAGTTACGGAGGTTTTGAAAAACTGTTTTTT. This sequence encodes CASSYGGFEKLFF.

The V and J genes are TRBV29-1 and TRBJ2-5, with 8 bases matching TRBD1. Germline V gene lookup returns CDR1 SQVTM and CDR2 ANQGSEA. V shed 4 bases, J shed 4 bases, and the junction held 5 bases outside the gene matches. The CDR3 sequence is 13 residues long. The CDR3 here is CSVGNRGRETQYF. DNA of the CDR3: TGCAGCGTTGGGAACAGGGGGAGAGAGACCCAGTACTTC.

The chain uses TRBV7-9 and TRBJ1-6, with 10 bases lining up with TRBD1. Losses at the gene ends were 4 bases for V and 9 bases for J; bases not matched to a gene: 3. This CDR3 region has 14 residues. The germline V gene encodes CDR1 SEHNR and CDR2 FQNEAQ (reference sequence). The CDR3 reads CASSSGQGVSPLHF. Written as DNA, the CDR3 is TGTGCCAGCAGCTCCGGACAGGGGGTTTCACCCCTCCACTTT.